Listed below are T cell receptor beta chains from one sample, sequenced in a study of T cells in Graves' hyperthyroidism and ophthalmopathy. TCRdb redid the calling of the multiplex PCR reads with MiXCR, one entry per CDR3 protein. Here the sample spans around 760,000 distinct CDR3 sequences, approximately 40% being singletons. Sequenced input: blood. These receptors all come from a woman aged 40 to 50 with Graves' hyperthyroidism. Each CDR3 is given with its conserved first and last residue. The order of the fields is V gene, D gene, CDR3 protein. A D gene is named only where the DNA matches it firmly.

TRBV6-5	NA	CASIQYVNTEAFF
TRBV9	NA	CASSVAPEHQPQHF
TRBV9	NA	CASSVEGTGYTF
TRBV20-1	NA	CSANRESYEQYF
TRBV4-1	NA	CASSPEGMGYYEQYF
TRBV12-5	TRBD1	CASGLVINRDRVPEAFF
TRBV12-3/TRBV12-4	TRBD1	CASSTQGGVWSEAFF
TRBV12-5	TRBD1	CASGSSIQGARLRETQYF
TRBV29-1	TRBD2	CSVVAGLGGSEQYF
TRBV12-3/TRBV12-4	NA	CASSYTPMAAQTQYF
TRBV6-5	NA	CVSSYLGSRATNEKLFF
TRBV20-1	NA	CSASFGVGANVLTF
TRBV6-5	NA	CASSYEGRVAGYTF
TRBV7-9	TRBD1	CASSFGGQGDGYTF
TRBV12-3/TRBV12-4	TRBD2	CASSLSGRRQETQYF
TRBV7-3	TRBD1	CASSSGQGAGYTF
TRBV11-3	NA	CASSQSGLGNTIYF
TRBV7-2	NA	CASSLVNGGNSPLHF
TRBV12-3/TRBV12-4	NA	CASSSLQGNGYTF
TRBV12-3/TRBV12-4	NA	CASSLGAEVGTQYF
TRBV2	NA	CASSPSTGARQPQHF
TRBV13	NA	CASSLQGSSNTEAFF
TRBV2	NA	CASRAESRVPEAFF
TRBV7-6	NA	CASSPGGAKGYTF
TRBV27	TRBD1	CASSLTTTGGNYGYTF
TRBV12-3/TRBV12-4	TRBD1	CASSLTRFRGIGEAFF
TRBV20-1	NA	CSARGTRAERGTDTQYF
TRBV9	NA	CASSAGRSRNTEAFF
TRBV2	NA	CASSEKVAGASGNTIYF